The TCR beta chain under discussion was sequenced for a study of shared clonotypes between healthy human individuals. As for the study in general: Donors were a couple of women and three men aged 18 to 49. General study findings and limits: In a handful of donors, approximately 5% of naive CD4 clonotypes appeared in common.

A remark on this clone: Its antigen remains unidentified.

Terminally differentiated effector memory CD45RA+ cells were excluded from the naive CD8 cells, which were CD45RO-negative and positively selected for CCR7. Per germline, CDR1 SGDLS and CDR2 YYNGEE. This CDR3 has 16 amino acids. Deletions cut 6 bases from V and 0 bases from J, with 16 bases between. Data came from immunoSEQ multiplex PCR; TCRdb stores just in-frame clones and leaves some out. The repertoire holds around 1.9 million clones, with just under 95% as singletons. The sequence was obtained from a man aged 18 to 30 in good health. Some clones in this sample may be carry-over from other donors' samples. The rearrangement joins TRBV9 to TRBJ2-1; possibly TRBD1 or TRBD2 for D (5 bases each). The sample comprised naive CD8+ T cells from PBMCs. CDR3 sequence (DNA): TGTGCCAGCAACGGGGCCTTCCAAAGCTCCTACAATGAGCAGTTCTTC. Residues: CASNGAFQSSYNEQFF.